This TCR beta chain was retrieved from a study of blood T cell repertoires in COVID-19. The overall study: The samples span acute and convalescent COVID-19 from the United States, Italy and Spain. PBMCs, B-cell-depleted T cells, or T cells provided the cDNA or gDNA that made up the material.

As handled by the study authors: Reference gene primer amplification gave estimated nucleated cell counts. Here immunoSEQ multiplex PCR was the method, and the copy in TCRdb shows in-frame clones only, minus some. The V and J calls and clone size are taken from that table; D and trimming were inferred from the DNA. The sample consists of roughly 41,000 clones, 85% of them appearing once. Germline loops: CDR1 SNHLY, CDR2 FYNNEI. The CDR3 extends over 15 amino acids. Trimming stripped 2 bases from V and 1 base from J, with 12 bases between. This sequence joins TRBV2 and TRBJ2-7, with D possibly being TRBD1 (5 bases). Specimen: peripheral blood. This TCR came from a man aged 50 to 60 with active COVID-19. The CDR3 nucleotides read TGTGCCAGCAGTGAACAGGGCACCTTGTCCTACGAGCAGTACTTC. As protein: CASSEQGTLSYEQYF.